The 24 T cell receptor beta chains below all came from one sample that was sequenced in a study of T cells in Graves' hyperthyroidism and ophthalmopathy (dated by TCRdb to 2018 to 2020). Preparation of the library involved multiplex PCR. The data were produced on an Illumina HiSeq 2000. Amplification of TCR beta CDR3 regions was carried out from RNA transcripts. For the first round of RT-PCR on the TCR CDR3, the HTBI primer set was used together with the Qiagen OneStep RT-PCR kit. TCRdb reprocessing: public reads trimmed at Q25 with fastp, clones called with MiXCR, in-frame beta chains kept. Identical CDR3 proteins give one entry, which carries the most common genes and DNA. The table for this sample lists 550,000 to 800,000 distinct CDR3 sequences; around 15% of them were counted only once. The ten largest clones add up to around 15% of the sample. The sequencing input was blood. The origin of the receptors is a man aged 45 to 65 with Graves' hyperthyroidism.

V and J are TRBV5-6 and TRBJ1-1, with D uncertain. This CDR3 has 11 amino acids. V lost 3 bases to trimming and J lost 7 bases, with 7 bases between them. Per the germline V gene, CDR1 is SGHDT and CDR2 is YYEEEE. This chain's CDR3 is CASSSANEAFF. The CDR3 DNA follows: TGTGCCAGCAGCTCGGCAAATGAAGCTTTCTTT. Based on the CDR3 plus reference TRBV5-6 and TRBJ1-1, the full variable domain is DAGVTQSPTHLIKTRGQQVTLRCSPKSGHDTVSWYQQALGQGPQFIFQYYEEEERQRGNFPDRFSGHQFPNYSSELNVNALLLGDSALYLCASSSANEAFFGQGTRLTVV.

This clonotype was seen at least ten times. The chain combines TRBV6-2 or TRBV6-3 with TRBJ1-1, with TRBD1 as a possible D gene (6 bases). CDR3 length: 10 amino acids. In germline, CDR1 is MNHEY, CDR2 SVGEGT. The germline V and J ends were trimmed by 7 bases and 8 bases, with 8 bases remaining between them. Here the CDR3 reads CASNDREAFF. The CDR3, as DNA: TGTGCCAGCAACGACAGGGAAGCTTTCTTT.

Concerning this clonotype itself: A much larger clone is a single base away; this may be a read error. The genes are TRBV7-6 and TRBJ2-1; 9 bases map to TRBD2. Per the germline V gene, CDR1 is SGHVS and CDR2 is FNYEAQ. The ends lost 5 bases at V and 0 bases at J; junction bases unmatched: 2. The CDR3 has 15 amino acids. The CDR3 region has the DNA TGTGCCAGCAGCGTGGGACTAGCCTCCTACAATGAGCAGTTCTTC. Its protein is CASSVGLASYNEQFF.

The sample holds many counts of this clonotype. The chain links TRBV12-3 or TRBV12-4 to TRBJ2-1, with TRBD2 matching 8 bases. The CDR3 has 16 residues. V gave up 10 bases and J gave up 10 bases; unmatched junction bases: 21. CDR3: CATTLTAGGRREEQFF. The CDR3 nucleotides read TGTGCCACCACCTTGACGGCGGGAGGCCGCCGGGAGGAGCAGTTCTTC.

This clonotype was recorded at least ten times. V gene TRBV7-3 combines with J gene TRBJ2-1; either TRBD1 or TRBD2 may supply D (5 bases each). CDR1 and CDR2 (germline): SGHTA, FQGTGA. Trimming cost V 5 bases and J 0 bases, with 14 bases left between them. The CDR3 sequence is 16 residues long. This CDR3 is CASSAQGGRSYNEQFF. For the CDR3, the DNA is TGTGCCAGCAGCGCTCAGGGCGGGCGCTCCTACAATGAGCAGTTCTTC. The full variable domain, rest sourced from reference TRBV7-3 and TRBJ2-1, is GAGVSQTPSNKVTEKGKYVELRCDPISGHTALYWYRQSLGQGPEFLIYFQGTGAADDSGLPNDRFFAVRPEGSVSTLKIQRTERGDSAVYLCASSAQGGRSYNEQFFGPGTRLTVL.

In this sample, this clonotype turned up a few times. This chain connects TRBV19 to TRBJ2-7; TRBD1 might be the D (5 bases). CDR1 LNHDA and CDR2 SQIVND come from the germline V gene (reference sequence). V lost 3 bases to trimming and J lost 2 bases, with 11 bases between them. This CDR3 spans 14 amino acids. The CDR3 loop reads CASSIAAGTYEQYF. The CDR3 DNA reads TGTGCCAGTAGTATTGCGGCAGGGACCTACGAGCAGTACTTC.

The genes are TRBV19 and TRBJ2-1, with TRBD2 matching 8 bases. The V gene end was trimmed by 2 bases and the J gene end by 3 bases; junction bases not matched to a gene: 3. This CDR3 contains 15 residues. The V gene's germline CDR1 is LNHDA and CDR2 SQIVND (reference sequence). This CDR3 is CASSIRLAYYNEQFF. DNA for the CDR3: TGTGCCAGTAGTATAAGACTAGCGTACTACAATGAGCAGTTCTTC.

Note on this clonotype: A much larger clonotype is one base distant, so this may be a read error. No conserved phenylalanine or tryptophan ends this CDR3, so it is likely a read error. The CDR3 loop reads CASSYSTGLSEETQYL. CDR3 coding DNA: TGTGCCAGCAGTTACTCGACAGGGCTGAGCGAAGAGACCCAGTACCTC. This rearrangement joins TRBV6-2 or TRBV6-3 to TRBJ2-5, with 7 bases matching TRBD1. J was trimmed by 3 bases and V by 0 bases; bases with no gene match: 7. The CDR3 has 16 amino acids. Per the germline V gene, CDR1 is MNHEY and CDR2 is SVGEGT.

This clonotype was counted many times. This chain links TRBV2 with TRBJ1-1; D is uncertain. CDR3 size: 13 residues. CDR1 and CDR2 (germline): SNHLY, FYNNEI. V was shortened by 5 bases and J by 3 bases, with 10 bases between the two germline ends. CDR3 in DNA: TGTGCCAGCAGTCAGCAGCTATACACTGAAGCTTTCTTT. This gives the protein CASSQQLYTEAFF.

This clonotype came up many times. The chain is built from TRBV9 and TRBJ1-6; TRBD1 matches at 9 bases. V gave up 1 base and J gave up 6 bases; unmatched junction bases: 5. CDR3 length equals 16 residues. CDR1 SGDLS and CDR2 YYNGEE come from the germline V gene. The CDR3 bases are TGTGCCAGCAGCGTAAATAAGGACAGGGGTAATTCACCCCTCCACTTT. Residues: CASSVNKDRGNSPLHF.

The V and J genes are TRBV6-2 or TRBV6-3 and TRBJ1-2; D remains unclear. This CDR3 spans 12 amino acids. V lost 5 bases and J 10 bases, leaving 14 bases between the germline ends. Germline loops: CDR1 MNHEY, CDR2 SVGEGT. The CDR3 region is CASSNTYQPYTF. The CDR3 region has the DNA TGTGCCAGCAGTAACACCTACCAGCCCTACACCTTC.

The CDR3 DNA reads TGTGCCAGCAGCACAGACAGGGGGCTTCAGCCCCAGCATTTT. Encoded protein: CASSTDRGLQPQHF. J is TRBJ1-5 and V is TRBV7-8, with 10 nucleotides matching TRBD1. From germline, CDR1 is SGHVS and CDR2 FQNEAQ. Trimming removed 5 bases from V and 6 bases from J; junction bases left unmatched: 4. CDR3 size: 14 residues.

The chain links TRBV3-1 to TRBJ1-4; TRBD1 aligns across 8 bases. Germline CDR1 and CDR2: LGHDT and YNNKEL (reference sequence). The CDR3 runs to 15 residues. Unmatched junction bases numbered 4, after V lost 1 base and J lost 6 bases. CDR3 DNA sequence: TGTGCCAGCAGCCAAGGCCCGGACAGGGATGAAAAACTGTTTTTT. It codes for CASSQGPDRDEKLFF.

This clonotype was counted a few times. The chain uses TRBV6-2 or TRBV6-3 and TRBJ2-1; tentative D call: TRBD1 (5 bases). The CDR3 loop spans 14 amino acids. With 6 bases removed from V and 5 bases from J, the gap between germline ends came to 14 bases. The V gene's germline CDR1 is MNHEY and CDR2 SVGEGT. CDR3 in amino acids: CASSSWGHDNEQFF. Written as DNA, the CDR3 is TGTGCCAGCAGCTCCTGGGGCCATGACAATGAGCAGTTCTTC.

V is TRBV9 and J is TRBJ2-1; 13 positions match TRBD2. The trim removed 4 bases at V and 1 base at J, leaving 5 bases unmatched. Looked up from germline, CDR1 is SGDLS and CDR2 is YYNGEE. The CDR3 runs to 17 residues. In DNA form, the CDR3 reads TGTGCCAGCAGCTCCCGGACTAGCGGGGGATCCTACAATGAGCAGTTCTTC. Translation: CASSSRTSGGSYNEQFF.

The chain couples TRBV18 to TRBJ1-2; TRBD1 might be the D (5 bases). The CDR3 runs to 14 residues. Looked up from germline, CDR1 is KGHSH and CDR2 is LQKENI. V shed 3 bases and J shed 3 bases, with 11 bases lying between them. In DNA, the CDR3 is TGTGCCAGCTCACCCTCCCAGGGCGACTATGGCTACACCTTC. It codes for CASSPSQGDYGYTF.

Only a few counts were recorded for this clonotype. The chain employs TRBV7-3 and TRBJ2-7; tentatively, D is TRBD2 (6 bases). The CDR3 contains 14 residues. V lost 2 bases, J lost 2 bases, and 10 bases lay in between. Germline loops: CDR1 SGHTA, CDR2 FQGTGA. CDR3: CASSLYGGPYEQYF. The CDR3 DNA reads TGTGCCAGCAGCTTATACGGGGGACCCTACGAGCAGTACTTC. Variable domain in full (rest from reference TRBV7-3 and TRBJ2-7): GAGVSQTPSNKVTEKGKYVELRCDPISGHTALYWYRQSLGQGPEFLIYFQGTGAADDSGLPNDRFFAVRPEGSVSTLKIQRTERGDSAVYLCASSLYGGPYEQYFGPGTRLTVT.

The chain combines TRBV7-2 with TRBJ1-3; no reliable D call. Trimming removed 9 bases at V and 6 bases at J, with 15 bases between. In germline, CDR1 is SGHTA, CDR2 FQGNSA. The CDR3 has 13 amino acids. CDR3 amino acids: CASATGISNTIYF. Written as DNA, the CDR3 is TGTGCCAGTGCCACGGGAATTTCAAACACCATATATTTT.

This clonotype was recorded many times. The junction and the germline gene differ at one end; a read error may be behind it. The chain couples TRBV5-1 to TRBJ2-3, with D tentatively TRBD2 (6 bases). The germline gives CDR1 SGHRS, CDR2 YFSETQ. This CDR3 is 14 amino acids long. This CDR3 is CASSLGTSTDTQYF. The CDR3 DNA sequence: TGTGCCAGCAGCTTAGGGACTAGCACAGATACGCAGTATTTT.

This clonotype was found a few times. The genes are TRBV7-9 and TRBJ2-1; 8 bases match TRBD2. This CDR3 has 15 amino acids. CDR1 is SEHNR, CDR2 FQNEAQ, per germline (reference sequence). The ends lost 5 bases at V and 6 bases at J; junction bases unmatched: 9. The CDR3 DNA follows: TGTGCCAGCAGCGGGGGACTAGGTTTGTTCAATGAGCAGTTCTTC. Translating it yields CASSGGLGLFNEQFF.

In its sample, this clonotype was seen a few times. This chain uses TRBV12-3 or TRBV12-4 with TRBJ1-5, with D unclear. Trimming removed 6 bases from V and 7 bases from J, with 13 bases in between. CDR3 size: 13 residues. In nucleotides, the CDR3 is TGTGCCAGCAGCCCCCTGTTTGGCCAGCCCCAGCATTTT. Its protein is CASSPLFGQPQHF.

This clonotype was found many times. V is TRBV6-1 and J is TRBJ1-2, with D unresolved. The length of the CDR3 is 13 residues. Germline-derived CDR1 and CDR2 are MNHNS and SASEGT. V was pared by 5 bases and J by 5 bases, with 12 bases between. In DNA form, the CDR3 reads TGTGCCAGCAGTAGAGGTGGGGTTTATGGCTACACCTTC. Amino acids: CASSRGGVYGYTF.

This chain joins TRBV18 and TRBJ1-1, with D perhaps matching TRBD1 (5 bases). The CDR3 runs 14 residues. CDR1 and CDR2 (germline): KGHSH, LQKENI. V lost 3 bases and J 4 bases, leaving 12 bases between the germline ends. CDR3 nucleotide sequence: TGTGCCAGCTCACCCCGAGGGGAGGGCACTGAAGCTTTCTTT. Translated: CASSPRGEGTEAFF.

This clonotype came up many times. The V call is TRBV7-3, the J call TRBJ2-2, with D hard to call. CDR3 length: 14 amino acids. Germline V gene data show CDR1 as SGHTA and CDR2 as FQGTGA. The ends were cut back, 6 bases at V and 4 bases at J, with 12 bases in the middle. Here the CDR3 reads CASRRQESTGELFF. CDR3 DNA sequence: TGTGCCAGCAGGCGGCAGGAAAGCACCGGGGAGCTGTTTTTT. Based on the CDR3 plus reference TRBV7-3 and TRBJ2-2, the full variable domain is GAGVSQTPSNKVTEKGKYVELRCDPISGHTALYWYRQSLGQGPEFLIYFQGTGAADDSGLPNDRFFAVRPEGSVSTLKIQRTERGDSAVYLCASRRQESTGELFFGEGSRLTVL.